Below are 17 T cell receptor beta chains sequenced from a single sample in a study of T-cell reconstitution after alpha-beta-depleted transplantation in children. A TCRbeta library incorporating unique molecular identifiers was prepared. TCRdb analysed the PCR reads with MiXCR anew, one entry per CDR3 protein. This sample has about 600,000 distinct CDR3 sequences, with 23% found just once. Here the sequenced sample was PBMCs, mostly from graft donor cells, taken 360 days after TCRalphabeta/CD19-depleted stem cell transplant. The receptors were gathered from a boy under two years old who had a stem cell transplant for acute myeloid leukemia, so the T cells may come from the graft donor.

V and J are TRBV5-5 and TRBJ1-4, with D uncertain. Trimming stripped 2 bases from V and 5 bases from J, with 7 bases between. The germline gives CDR1 SGHKS, CDR2 YYEKEE (reference sequence). CDR3 length equals 13 residues. The CDR3 nucleotides read TGTGCCAGCAGCTTCCCCGGGAATGAAAAACTGTTTTTT. It codes for CASSFPGNEKLFF. The full variable domain, completed using reference TRBV5-5 and TRBJ1-4, is DAGVTQSPTHLIKTRGQQVTLRCSPISGHKSVSWYQQVLGQGPQFIFQYYEKEERGRGNFPDRFSARQFPNYSSELNVNALLLGDSALYLCASSFPGNEKLFFGSGTQLSVL.

The chain uses TRBV5-1 and TRBJ2-2; 10 bases fit TRBD2. The trim removed 2 bases at V and 1 base at J, leaving 8 bases unmatched. The germline CDR1 and CDR2 sequences are SGHRS and YFSETQ. The CDR3 spans 18 residues. In DNA form, the CDR3 reads TGCGCCAGCAGCTTTAGGACTAGCGGTTTCCTGAACACCGGGGAGCTGTTTTTT. Its protein product is CASSFRTSGFLNTGELFF.

This rearrangement joins TRBV6-2 or TRBV6-3 to TRBJ2-1; TRBD2 matches at 8 bases. The germline V gene encodes CDR1 MNHEY and CDR2 SVGEGT. This CDR3 has 16 amino acids. J was trimmed by 3 bases and V by 2 bases; bases with no gene match: 6. In DNA, the CDR3 is TGTGCCAGCAGTTACCTCCTCCTAGCGGGCTACAATGAGCAGTTCTTC. Protein product: CASSYLLLAGYNEQFF.

This rearrangement joins TRBV12-3 or TRBV12-4 to TRBJ1-1; 7 positions match TRBD1. The CDR3 contains 14 residues. Trimming took 7 bases from V and 5 from J; bases not matched to a gene: 10. The CDR3 is CASTRDREVTEAFF. The DNA for the CDR3 is TGTGCCAGCACCAGGGACAGAGAGGTAACTGAAGCTTTCTTT.

This clonotype appeared many times. The chain has TRBV27 and TRBJ1-2, with D tentatively TRBD1 (6 bases). The CDR3 has 14 amino acids. V lost 5 bases to trimming and J lost 4 bases, with 14 bases between them. The germline V gene has CDR1 MNHEY and CDR2 SMNVEV (reference sequence). This chain's CDR3 is CASSIQGRGYGYTF. Here the CDR3 DNA reads TGTGCCAGCAGTATCCAGGGGAGAGGCTATGGCTACACCTTC.

This clonotype was recorded a few times. The chain recombines TRBV7-2 with TRBJ2-7, with D perhaps TRBD1 or TRBD2 (5 bases each). V was cut by 5 bases and J by 3 bases, with 14 bases left in between. The length of the CDR3 is 14 residues. Germline V gene data show CDR1 as SGHTA and CDR2 as FQGNSA. The CDR3: CASSPGPEIYEQYV. The CDR3 nucleotides read TGTGCCAGCAGCCCGGGACCGGAGATCTACGAGCAGTACGTC.

The genes are TRBV25-1 and TRBJ1-5; D gene uncertain. The CDR3 runs 18 residues. Deletions cut 2 bases from V and 1 base from J, with 18 bases between. CDR1 and CDR2 (germline): MGHDK, SYGVNS. The CDR3 sequence is CASSEINFGLKSNQPQHF. The CDR3 coding sequence is TGTGCCAGCAGTGAAATCAACTTTGGGTTAAAGAGCAATCAGCCCCAGCATTTT.

This clonotype was recorded at least ten times. V and J are TRBV24-1 and TRBJ1-1; the D is unclear. This CDR3 region has 13 residues. Trimming took 7 bases from V and 1 from J, leaving 9 bases between them. The germline CDR1 and CDR2 sequences are KGHDR and SFDVKD. The CDR3 nucleotides are TGTGCCACCAGGAGGACGGGGAACACTGAAGCTTTCTTT. It encodes CATRRTGNTEAFF.

This clonotype was counted ten times or more. The genes are TRBV20-1 and TRBJ2-5, with 11 bases matching TRBD2. Losses at the gene ends were 5 bases for V and 5 bases for J; bases not matched to a gene: 4. Germline CDR1 DFQATT, CDR2 SNEGSKA (reference sequence). The CDR3 runs 13 residues. The CDR3 DNA is TGCAGTGCTCGATTAGCGGGGGGGGAGACCCAGTACTTC. Amino acid sequence: CSARLAGGETQYF.

This clonotype has a handful of counts. The chain is built from TRBV6-1 and TRBJ1-2; D is unresolved. Germline V gene data show CDR1 as MNHNS and CDR2 as SASEGT. Trimming stripped 6 bases from V and 0 bases from J, with 17 bases between. The CDR3 covers 16 residues. CDR3 sequence reads: CASSLGRNSANYGYTF. The DNA for the CDR3 is TGTGCCAGCAGCCTCGGTCGGAATTCAGCTAACTATGGCTACACCTTC.

The sample holds a few counts of this clonotype. V is TRBV20-1 and J is TRBJ1-2, with D possibly TRBD1 on 6 matching bases. The CDR3 is 15 amino acids. V lost 1 base, J lost 3 bases, and 15 bases lay in between. Germline V gene lookup returns CDR1 DFQATT and CDR2 SNEGSKA (reference sequence). CDR3 in DNA: TGCAGTGCTAGAGCTCGAACAGGGCTGGACTATGGCTACACCTTC. This sequence encodes CSARARTGLDYGYTF.

CDR3 protein: CASRGGLGDNEQFF. DNA of the CDR3: TGTGCCAGCAGAGGGGGTCTGGGGGACAATGAGCAGTTCTTC. The chain couples TRBV7-9 to TRBJ2-1, with D tentatively TRBD1 (6 bases). CDR1 is SEHNR, CDR2 FQNEAQ, per germline (reference sequence). The CDR3 totals 14 residues. Trimming removed 6 bases at V and 5 bases at J, with 14 bases between. Full variable domain (outside the CDR3, taken from reference TRBV7-9 and TRBJ2-1): DTGVSQNPRHKITKRGQNVTFRCDPISEHNRLYWYRQTLGQGPEFLTYFQNEAQLEKSRLLSDRFSAERPKGSFSTLEIQRTEQGDSAMYLCASRGGLGDNEQFFGPGTRLTVL.

In its sample, this clonotype was seen many times. The V and J genes are TRBV28 and TRBJ1-2; D is perhaps TRBD1 (5 bases). This CDR3 is 15 amino acids long. The V gene's germline CDR1 is MDHEN and CDR2 SYDVKM. Trimming left V 2 bases short and J 8 bases short, with 18 bases between. CDR3 sequence: CASSLLGSGAWGYTF. The CDR3 DNA is TGTGCCAGCAGTTTACTAGGATCCGGGGCCTGGGGCTACACCTTC.

This clonotype was detected ten times or more. V usage is TRBV15 and J usage is TRBJ2-5; no reliable D call. V lost 5 bases to trimming and J lost 2 bases, with 12 bases between them. Germline V gene lookup returns CDR1 LNHNV and CDR2 YYDKDF (reference sequence). The CDR3 contains 14 residues. Written as DNA, the CDR3 is TGTGCCACCAGCGGTGAACACCGTCAAGAGACCCAGTACTTC. It yields the protein CATSGEHRQETQYF.

Many counts were recorded for this clonotype. The chain links TRBV6-5 to TRBJ2-7; D is perhaps TRBD2 (6 bases). Germline CDR1 MNHEY, CDR2 SVGAGI. Trimming left V 3 bases short and J 0 bases short, with 9 bases between. The CDR3 consists of 14 residues. CDR3: CASSYSGVSYEQYF. CDR3 DNA: TGTGCCAGCAGTTATTCGGGGGTCTCCTACGAGCAGTACTTC.

Only a few counts were recorded for this clonotype. The chain employs TRBV7-9 and TRBJ2-7; TRBD1 matches 10 bases. The CDR3 runs 15 residues. Germline-derived CDR1 and CDR2 are SEHNR and FQNEAQ (reference sequence). Losses at the gene ends were 3 bases for V and 3 bases for J; bases not matched to a gene: 5. CDR3 protein: CASSFPDRGDYEQYF. The CDR3 region has the DNA TGTGCCAGCAGCTTCCCGGACAGGGGGGACTACGAGCAGTACTTC.

The rearrangement uses TRBV7-8 and TRBJ2-7; D is unclear. The germline V gene encodes CDR1 SGHVS and CDR2 FQNEAQ. V lost 3 bases and J 4 bases, leaving 10 bases between the germline ends. The CDR3 consists of 13 residues. This CDR3 is CASSFHGPYEQYF. As DNA, the CDR3 is TGTGCCAGCAGCTTCCACGGGCCTTACGAGCAGTACTTC.